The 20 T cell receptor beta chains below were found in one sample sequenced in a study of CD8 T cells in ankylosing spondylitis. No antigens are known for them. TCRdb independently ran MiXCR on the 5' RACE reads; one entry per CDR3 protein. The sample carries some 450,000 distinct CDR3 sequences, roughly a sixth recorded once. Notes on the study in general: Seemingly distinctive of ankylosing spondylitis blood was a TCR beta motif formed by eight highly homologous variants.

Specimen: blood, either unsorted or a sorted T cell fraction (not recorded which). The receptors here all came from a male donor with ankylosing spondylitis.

For the CDR3, the DNA is TGTGCCAGCAGTGAAAATGCGGGAGGGCCCTCAGATACGCAGTATTTT. Residues: CASSENAGGPSDTQYF. The chain combines TRBV2 with TRBJ2-3; 9 bases map to TRBD2. CDR3 length: 16 amino acids. Germline V gene data show CDR1 as SNHLY and CDR2 as FYNNEI. The J segment lost 4 bases and the V segment lost 2 bases, leaving 7 bases of the junction unmatched.

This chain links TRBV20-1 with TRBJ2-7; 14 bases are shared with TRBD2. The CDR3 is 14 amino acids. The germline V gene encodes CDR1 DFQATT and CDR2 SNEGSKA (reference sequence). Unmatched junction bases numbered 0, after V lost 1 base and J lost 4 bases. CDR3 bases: TGCAGTGCTAGAGGGACTAGCGGGAGGTACGAGCAGTACTTC. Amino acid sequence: CSARGTSGRYEQYF.

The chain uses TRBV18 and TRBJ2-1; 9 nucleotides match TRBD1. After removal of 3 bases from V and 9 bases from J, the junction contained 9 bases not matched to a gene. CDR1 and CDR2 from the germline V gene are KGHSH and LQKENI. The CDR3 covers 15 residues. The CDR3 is CASSPGDRVGLEQFF. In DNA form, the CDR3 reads TGTGCCAGCTCACCCGGGGACAGGGTCGGGCTTGAGCAGTTCTTC.

CDR3 DNA sequence: TGTGCCAGCCTCGTAGTTTTGGGTAACACCGGGGAGCTGTTTTTT. Translating gives CASLVVLGNTGELFF. The V gene is TRBV7-2, the J gene TRBJ2-2; D gene uncertain. The CDR3 runs to 15 residues. The germline CDR1 and CDR2 sequences are SGHTA and FQGNSA. V lost 8 bases, J lost 2 bases, and 15 bases lay in between.

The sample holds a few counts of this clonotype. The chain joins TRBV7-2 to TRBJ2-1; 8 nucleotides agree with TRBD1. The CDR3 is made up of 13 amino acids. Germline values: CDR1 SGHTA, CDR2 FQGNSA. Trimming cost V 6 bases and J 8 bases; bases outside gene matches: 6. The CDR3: CASSRQGFDEQFF. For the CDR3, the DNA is TGTGCCAGCAGTCGACAGGGGTTCGATGAGCAGTTCTTC. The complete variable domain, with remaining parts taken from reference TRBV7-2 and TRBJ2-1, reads GAGVSQSPSNKVTEKGKDVELRCDPISGHTALYWYRQSLGQGLEFLIYFQGNSAPDKSGLPSDRFSAERTGGSVSTLTIQRTQQEDSAVYLCASSRQGFDEQFFGPGTRLTVL.

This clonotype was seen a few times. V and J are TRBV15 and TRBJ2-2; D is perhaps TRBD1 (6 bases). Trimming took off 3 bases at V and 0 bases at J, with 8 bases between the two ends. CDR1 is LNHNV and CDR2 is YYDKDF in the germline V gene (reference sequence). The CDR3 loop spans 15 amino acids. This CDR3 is CATSRGQANTGELFF. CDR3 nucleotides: TGTGCCACCAGCAGGGGACAAGCGAACACCGGGGAGCTGTTTTTT.

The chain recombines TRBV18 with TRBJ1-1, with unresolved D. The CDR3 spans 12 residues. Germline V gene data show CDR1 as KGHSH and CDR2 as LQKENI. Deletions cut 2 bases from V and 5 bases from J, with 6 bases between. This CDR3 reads CASSPGMTEAFF. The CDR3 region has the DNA TGTGCCAGCTCACCAGGGATGACTGAAGCTTTCTTT.

CDR3 in amino acids: CASSLGLAGGPSEQFF. DNA for the CDR3: TGCGCCAGCAGCCTCGGACTAGCGGGAGGGCCCTCTGAGCAGTTCTTC. The rearrangement joins TRBV5-1 to TRBJ2-1; 15 nucleotides line up with TRBD2. This CDR3 is 16 amino acids long. The germline gives CDR1 SGHRS, CDR2 YFSETQ. V gave up 4 bases and J gave up 9 bases; unmatched junction bases: 8.

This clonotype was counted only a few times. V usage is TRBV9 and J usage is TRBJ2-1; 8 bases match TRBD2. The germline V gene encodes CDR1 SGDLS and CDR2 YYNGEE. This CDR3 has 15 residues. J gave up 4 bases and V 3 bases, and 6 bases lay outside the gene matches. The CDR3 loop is CASSEAGGPYNEQFF. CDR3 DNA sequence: TGTGCCAGCAGCGAGGCGGGGGGCCCATACAATGAGCAGTTCTTC. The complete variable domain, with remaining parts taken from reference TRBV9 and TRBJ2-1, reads DSGVTQTPKHLITATGQRVTLRCSPRSGDLSVYWYQQSLDQGLQFLIQYYNGEERAKGNILERFSAQQFPDLHSELNLSSLELGDSALYFCASSEAGGPYNEQFFGPGTRLTVL.

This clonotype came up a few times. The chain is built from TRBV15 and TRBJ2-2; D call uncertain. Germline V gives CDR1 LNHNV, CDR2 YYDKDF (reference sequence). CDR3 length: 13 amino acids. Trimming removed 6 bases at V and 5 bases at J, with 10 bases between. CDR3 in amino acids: CATSRRETGELFF. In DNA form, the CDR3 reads TGTGCCACCAGTCGAAGGGAAACCGGGGAGCTGTTTTTT.

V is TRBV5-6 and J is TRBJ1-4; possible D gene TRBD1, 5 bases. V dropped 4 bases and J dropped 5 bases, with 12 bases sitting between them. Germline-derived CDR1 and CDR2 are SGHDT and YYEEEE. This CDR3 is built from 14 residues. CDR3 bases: TGTGCCAGCAGCCCCCGGGGGTTAAATGAAAAACTGTTTTTT. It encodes CASSPRGLNEKLFF. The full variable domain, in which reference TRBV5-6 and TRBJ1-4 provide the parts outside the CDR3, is DAGVTQSPTHLIKTRGQQVTLRCSPKSGHDTVSWYQQALGQGPQFIFQYYEEEERQRGNFPDRFSGHQFPNYSSELNVNALLLGDSALYLCASSPRGLNEKLFFGSGTQLSVL.

CDR3 amino acids: CASTMDQLNYGYTF. The CDR3 nucleotides are TGTGCCAGCACCATGGACCAACTCAACTATGGCTACACCTTC. The rearrangement links TRBV12-3 or TRBV12-4 to TRBJ1-2; D remains ambiguous. V lost 7 bases and J 2 bases, leaving 14 bases between the germline ends. CDR3 length: 14 amino acids.

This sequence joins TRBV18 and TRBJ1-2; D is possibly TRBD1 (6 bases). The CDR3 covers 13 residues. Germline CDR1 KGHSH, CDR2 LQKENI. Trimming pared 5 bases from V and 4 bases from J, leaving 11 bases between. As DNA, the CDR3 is TGTGCCAGCTCATCTGGACAGCCCTATGGCTACACCTTC. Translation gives CASSSGQPYGYTF.

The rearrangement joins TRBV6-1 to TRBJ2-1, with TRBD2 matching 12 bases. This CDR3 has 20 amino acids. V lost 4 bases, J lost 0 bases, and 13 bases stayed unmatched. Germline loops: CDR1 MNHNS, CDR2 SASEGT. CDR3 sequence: CASSGVGLAGRPSSYNEQFF. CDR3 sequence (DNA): TGTGCCAGCAGTGGGGTTGGACTAGCGGGAAGACCTAGCTCCTACAATGAGCAGTTCTTC.

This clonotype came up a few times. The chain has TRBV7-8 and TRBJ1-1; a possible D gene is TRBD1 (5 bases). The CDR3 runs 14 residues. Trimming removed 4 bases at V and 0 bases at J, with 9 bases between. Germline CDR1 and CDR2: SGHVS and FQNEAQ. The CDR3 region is CASSYGAVNTEAFF. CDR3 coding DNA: TGTGCCAGCAGCTACGGGGCCGTGAACACTGAAGCTTTCTTT.

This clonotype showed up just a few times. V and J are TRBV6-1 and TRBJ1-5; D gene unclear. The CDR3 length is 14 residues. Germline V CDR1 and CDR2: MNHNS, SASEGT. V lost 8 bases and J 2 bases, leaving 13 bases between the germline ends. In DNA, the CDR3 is TGTGCCAGCTCAGACGGCGTAGGCAATCAGCCCCAGCATTTT. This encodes CASSDGVGNQPQHF.

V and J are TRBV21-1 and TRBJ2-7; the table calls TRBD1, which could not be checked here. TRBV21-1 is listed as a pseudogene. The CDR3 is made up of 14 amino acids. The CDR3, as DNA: TGTGCCAGCAGCAAAGGACAGGGGATCTACGAGCAGTACTTC. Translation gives CASSKGQGIYEQYF.

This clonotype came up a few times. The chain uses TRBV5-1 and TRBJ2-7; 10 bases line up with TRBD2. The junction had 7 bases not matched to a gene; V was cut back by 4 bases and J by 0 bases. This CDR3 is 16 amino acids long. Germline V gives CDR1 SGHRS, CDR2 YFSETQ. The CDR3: CASSPRTSGASYEQYF. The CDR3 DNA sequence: TGCGCCAGCAGCCCTAGGACTAGCGGTGCCTCCTACGAGCAGTACTTC.

CDR3 amino acids: CASSVRGPSGEKLFF. The CDR3 bases are TGTGCCAGCAGCGTGCGGGGCCCGAGTGGAGAAAAACTGTTTTTT. J is TRBJ1-4 and V is TRBV6-1; maybe TRBD1 (5 bases). CDR3 length: 15 residues. The V end lost 6 bases, the J end lost 8 bases, and 19 bases lay between the germline ends. Germline CDR1 MNHNS, CDR2 SASEGT.

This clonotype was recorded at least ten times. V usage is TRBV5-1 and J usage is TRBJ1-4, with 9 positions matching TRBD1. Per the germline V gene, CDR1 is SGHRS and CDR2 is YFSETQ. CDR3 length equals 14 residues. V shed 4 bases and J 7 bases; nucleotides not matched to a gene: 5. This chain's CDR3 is CASSPRQGGEKLFF. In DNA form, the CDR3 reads TGCGCCAGCAGCCCTAGACAGGGGGGTGAAAAACTGTTTTTT.